This T cell receptor (beta chain) was observed in a study of metastatic and nonmetastatic thyroid tumors. Across the study: Repertoire data that came from the blood and tumor or nodule tissue of malignant and benign thyroid patients were compared.

Not a single patient had been given any form of treatment at any point before undergoing thyroid surgery. This CDR3 is built from 16 residues. Germline V lookup: CDR1 SGHRS, CDR2 YFSETQ. Turning to this clone: One junction end disagrees with the germline gene, perhaps due to a read error.

Authors' methods: Building a distant-metastasis classifier for papillary thyroid cancer drew on CDR3 differences across clinicopathological groups. TCRdb re-analyzed the PCR reads using MiXCR. The V and J calls and clone size are TCRdb's, not the authors'. The sample lists 6,000 to 8,000 clones; approximately 30% were seen once. The receptor was derived from a female donor with papillary thyroid cancer or a benign thyroid nodule (not recorded which). Some clones in this sample may be carry-over from other donors' samples. Material for sequencing was adjacent normal tissue. The chain is built from TRBV5-1 and TRBJ2-1, with D tentatively TRBD1 or TRBD2 (7 bases each). The CDR3 here is CASSFPSGGGFNERFF. The CDR3 coding sequence is TGCGCCAGCAGCTTCCCTAGCGGAGGGGGCTTCAATGAGCGGTTCTTC.